Listed below are T cell receptor beta chains from one sample, sequenced in a study of identical twins. TCRdb processed the 5' RACE reads anew with MiXCR; each CDR3 protein has one entry. The sample holds 500,000 or so distinct CDR3 sequences, 12% to 15% seen once. The same sample was also studied in work on yellow fever vaccine responses in identical twins.

The sample taken for sequencing was CD4+ T cells sorted from blood. These receptors originate from a woman under 30 in good health. Each CDR3 is given with its conserved first and last residue. The order of the fields is V gene, D gene, clone size, J gene, CDR3 DNA, CDR3 protein. The D gene is left open where the match is weak. The size entry is marked missing in some rows and otherwise reads once, few, many or a size class.

>TRBV6-2/TRBV6-3|-|many|TRBJ2-1
TGTGCCAGCAGCCCAACTAGTATCGCTGAGCAGTTCTTC
CASSPTSIAEQFF
>TRBV6-1|-|-|TRBJ1-5
TGTGCCAGCAGTATAACCGGGACGTTAGAGCCCCAGCATTTT
CASSITGTLEPQHF
>TRBV29-1|-|-|TRBJ2-5
TGCAGCGTTGAAGGGGCCAGCCAAGAGACCCAGTACTTC
CSVEGASQETQYF
>TRBV12-3/TRBV12-4|TRBD1|few|TRBJ1-5
TGTGCCAGCAGTGGACAGGGGAGGGTCAGCAATCAGCCCCAGCATTTT
CASSGQGRVSNQPQHF
>TRBV27|TRBD1|many|TRBJ1-5
TGTGCCAGCAGTTTAGCGGGACAGGGCAATCAGCCCCAGCATTTT
CASSLAGQGNQPQHF
>TRBV20-1|TRBD1|few|TRBJ2-5
TGCAGTGCTGCTCCCGGGACAGGGAAAGAGACCCAGTACTTC
CSAAPGTGKETQYF
>TRBV20-1|-|few|TRBJ2-5
TGCAGCCCTAGTTTGCATCCCCCAGAGACCCAGTACTTC
CSPSLHPPETQYF
>TRBV29-1|TRBD2|-|TRBJ2-7
TGCAGCGTCCAGACTAGCGGCTACGAGCAGTACTTC
CSVQTSGYEQYF
>TRBV7-2|-|-|TRBJ2-3
TGTGCCAGCAGCTTACACCCTCCTTGGCAGTATTTT
CASSLHPPWQYF
>TRBV5-4|TRBD2|-|TRBJ2-1
TGTGCCAGCAGCTTACCCAGCGGGGGGCCGCACAATGAGCAGTTCTTC
CASSLPSGGPHNEQFF
>TRBV11-3|-|-|TRBJ2-1
TGTGCCAGCAGCTTAAACACCAATGAGCAGTTCTTC
CASSLNTNEQFF
>TRBV28|-|-|TRBJ2-1
TGTGCCAGCAGGTCCTCCGGCGGACAGTACAATGAGCAGTTCTTC
CASRSSGGQYNEQFF
>TRBV20-1|-|few|TRBJ2-5
TGCAGTGCTAGTGCCGCAGGGCTGGAGACCCAGTACTTC
CSASAAGLETQYF